The rows below give T cell receptor beta chains drawn from one sample of a study of T cell changes during pregnancy in multiple sclerosis. Data came from immunoSEQ multiplex PCR; TCRdb stores just in-frame clones and leaves some out. The sample contains about 51,000 clones, less than 95% of which appear only once. The material was CD8+ T cells from peripheral blood mononuclear cells, obtained in the second trimester of pregnancy. Receptors were obtained from a female donor with multiple sclerosis, enrolled in a pregnancy study. Each CDR3 is given with its conserved first and last residue. The D gene is left open where the match is weak. Size is stated for part of the rows, as once, few or many counts, or as a class when the clone is expanded.

d_call: NA
clone_size: NA
v_call: TRBV30
j_call: TRBJ1-1
cdr3_nt: TGTGCCTGGAGCTACCAATTGGTCGGGGTAAACACTGAAGCTTTCTTT
cdr3_aa: CAWSYQLVGVNTEAFF

d_call: NA
clone_size: NA
v_call: TRBV9
j_call: TRBJ2-1
cdr3_nt: TGTGCCAGCAGCGTAGCGGTCGCGAGCTCCTACAATGAGCAGTTCTTC
cdr3_aa: CASSVAVASSYNEQFF

d_call: NA
clone_size: NA
v_call: TRBV4-1
j_call: TRBJ2-7
cdr3_nt: TGCGCCAGCAGCCAAAATTCGGGGAGCTCCTACGAGCAGTACTTC
cdr3_aa: CASSQNSGSSYEQYF

d_call: NA
clone_size: few
v_call: TRBV21-1
j_call: TRBJ2-7
cdr3_nt: TGTGCCAGCGGACCGGGGACAGAACCCTACGAGCAGTACTTC
cdr3_aa: CASGPGTEPYEQYF

d_call: NA
clone_size: NA
v_call: TRBV4-3
j_call: TRBJ2-7
cdr3_nt: TGCGCCAGCAGCCAAGGGAGGGCGGGTAGCTACGAGCAGTACTTC
cdr3_aa: CASSQGRAGSYEQYF

d_call: NA
clone_size: NA
v_call: TRBV27
j_call: TRBJ2-3
cdr3_nt: TGTGCCAGCAGTTTACCGGGGGAAAGCACAGATACGCAGTATTTT
cdr3_aa: CASSLPGESTDTQYF

d_call: TRBD2
clone_size: NA
v_call: TRBV9
j_call: TRBJ2-3
cdr3_nt: TGTGCCAGCAGCCCATTAGCGGGGGGCCTTAGCACAGATACGCAGTATTTT
cdr3_aa: CASSPLAGGLSTDTQYF

d_call: TRBD2
clone_size: once
v_call: TRBV9
j_call: TRBJ2-2
cdr3_nt: TGTGCCAGCAGCGTCCCTAGCGGGGCAAACACCGGGGAGCTGTTTTTT
cdr3_aa: CASSVPSGANTGELFF

d_call: TRBD1
clone_size: NA
v_call: TRBV19
j_call: TRBJ2-7
cdr3_nt: TGTGCCAGTAGTGCCTACAGGGGATCCTACGAGCAGTACTTC
cdr3_aa: CASSAYRGSYEQYF

d_call: NA
clone_size: NA
v_call: TRBV9
j_call: TRBJ2-3
cdr3_nt: TGTGCCAGCAGCGCCCACGACTTGCTCGGGGGCACAGATACGCAGTATTTT
cdr3_aa: CASSAHDLLGGTDTQYF

d_call: NA
clone_size: NA
v_call: TRBV6-6
j_call: TRBJ1-1
cdr3_nt: TGTGCCAGCAGTTACTCCTCAGGAGGGGACACTGAAGCTTTCTTT
cdr3_aa: CASSYSSGGDTEAFF

d_call: NA
clone_size: medium-sized
v_call: TRBV6-4
j_call: TRBJ2-3
cdr3_nt: TGTGCCAGCAGTGACGGGGCGACAGATACGCAGTATTTT
cdr3_aa: CASSDGATDTQYF

d_call: NA
clone_size: NA
v_call: TRBV2
j_call: TRBJ1-6
cdr3_nt: TGTGCCAGCAGGAGACAGGCCCCGAGGGATTCACCCCTCCACTTT
cdr3_aa: CASRRQAPRDSPLHF

d_call: NA
clone_size: NA
v_call: TRBV19
j_call: TRBJ1-1
cdr3_nt: TGTGCCAGTAGTCAAGGAGGGGCCGACACTGAAGCTTTCTTT
cdr3_aa: CASSQGGADTEAFF

d_call: TRBD1
clone_size: NA
v_call: TRBV5-4
j_call: TRBJ1-2
cdr3_nt: TGTGCCACCAACCAGGGGGCTTTGGGCTACACCTTC
cdr3_aa: CATNQGALGYTF

d_call: NA
clone_size: NA
v_call: TRBV6-5
j_call: TRBJ2-2
cdr3_nt: TGTGCCAGCAGTTACTCGGGGGGGCGGAACACCGGGGAGCTGTTTTTT
cdr3_aa: CASSYSGGRNTGELFF

d_call: NA
clone_size: NA
v_call: TRBV6-1
j_call: TRBJ2-5
cdr3_nt: TGTGCCAGCAGAGTATTGGGACTGCAAGAGACCCAGTACTTC
cdr3_aa: CASRVLGLQETQYF

d_call: NA
clone_size: NA
v_call: TRBV4-1
j_call: TRBJ1-2
cdr3_nt: TGCGCCAGCAGCCAAACAACAGGGCTCAACTATGGCTACACCTTC
cdr3_aa: CASSQTTGLNYGYTF

d_call: NA
clone_size: NA
v_call: TRBV6-4
j_call: TRBJ1-1
cdr3_nt: TGTGCCAGCAGTGACGTAGGGGGAACTGAAGCTTTCTTT
cdr3_aa: CASSDVGGTEAFF

d_call: NA
clone_size: NA
v_call: TRBV9
j_call: TRBJ2-2
cdr3_nt: TGTGCCAGCAGCGCCCAGGGGGGGAACACCGGGGAGCTGTTTTTT
cdr3_aa: CASSAQGGNTGELFF

d_call: NA
clone_size: NA
v_call: TRBV9
j_call: TRBJ1-5
cdr3_nt: TGTGCCAGCAGCGCCGGTGATAGCAATCAGCCCCAGCATTTT
cdr3_aa: CASSAGDSNQPQHF

d_call: NA
clone_size: NA
v_call: TRBV9
j_call: TRBJ1-1
cdr3_nt: TGTGCCAGCAGCGCCGGGGGGTCGGACACTGAAGCTTTCTTT
cdr3_aa: CASSAGGSDTEAFF

d_call: TRBD1
clone_size: NA
v_call: TRBV4-3
j_call: TRBJ2-7
cdr3_nt: TGCGCCAGCAGCCAAGAATCGGCAGGGGGACACGAGCAGTACTTC
cdr3_aa: CASSQESAGGHEQYF

d_call: NA
clone_size: NA
v_call: TRBV7-9
j_call: TRBJ1-5
cdr3_nt: TGTGCCAGCAGCAATGGGGGGGGCTGGCAGCCCCAGCATTTT
cdr3_aa: CASSNGGGWQPQHF

d_call: TRBD2
clone_size: NA
v_call: TRBV7-9
j_call: TRBJ2-2
cdr3_nt: TGTGCCAGCAGCTTAGCTCCAGGGAGGGCCGGGGAGCTGTTTTTT
cdr3_aa: CASSLAPGRAGELFF

d_call: TRBD2
clone_size: NA
v_call: TRBV6-5
j_call: TRBJ2-3
cdr3_nt: TGTGCCAGCAGTTACCTTGGGACTAGCTTCGGAGATACGCAGTATTTT
cdr3_aa: CASSYLGTSFGDTQYF

d_call: NA
clone_size: NA
v_call: TRBV7-9
j_call: TRBJ1-2
cdr3_nt: TGTGCCGTGGAGCGGGGGGCCGATGGCTACACCTTC
cdr3_aa: CAVERGADGYTF

d_call: TRBD2
clone_size: NA
v_call: TRBV7-9
j_call: TRBJ2-1
cdr3_nt: TGTGCCAGCAGCTTGCGGGGGAGATACAATGAGCAGTTCTTC
cdr3_aa: CASSLRGRYNEQFF

d_call: NA
clone_size: once
v_call: TRBV4-1
j_call: TRBJ2-7
cdr3_nt: TGCGCCAGCAGCCAAGGGGCACAATTCTACGAGCAGTACTTC
cdr3_aa: CASSQGAQFYEQYF

d_call: NA
clone_size: few
v_call: TRBV9
j_call: TRBJ1-1
cdr3_nt: TGTGCCAGCAGCCCTGTCATGGCTCGGAACACTGAAGCTTTCTTT
cdr3_aa: CASSPVMARNTEAFF

d_call: TRBD1
clone_size: NA
v_call: TRBV6-5
j_call: TRBJ1-2
cdr3_nt: TGTGCCAGCAGCGGAATTGGACAGGCTCTTGGCTACACCTTC
cdr3_aa: CASSGIGQALGYTF

d_call: TRBD2
clone_size: NA
v_call: TRBV30
j_call: TRBJ2-7
cdr3_nt: TGTGCCTGGAGTGGGGGGGGCTACGAGCAGTACTTC
cdr3_aa: CAWSGGGYEQYF

d_call: TRBD2
clone_size: NA
v_call: TRBV9
j_call: TRBJ2-7
cdr3_nt: TGTGCCAGCAGCCATGGGACTACTAGCTACGAGCAGTACTTC
cdr3_aa: CASSHGTTSYEQYF

d_call: TRBD2
clone_size: once
v_call: TRBV9
j_call: TRBJ2-2
cdr3_nt: TGTGCCAGCAGCCCCGGGGGGTCGGCCGGGGAGCTGTTTTTT
cdr3_aa: CASSPGGSAGELFF

d_call: TRBD2
clone_size: once
v_call: TRBV15
j_call: TRBJ2-5
cdr3_nt: TGTGCCACCAGCAGAGAGAGCCTAGCGGGGGCAGGGGAGACCCAGTACTTC
cdr3_aa: CATSRESLAGAGETQYF

d_call: TRBD1
clone_size: NA
v_call: TRBV7-2
j_call: TRBJ1-1
cdr3_nt: TGTGCCAGCAGCCCCCAGGGGGGTGGGAGCACTGAAGCTTTCTTT
cdr3_aa: CASSPQGGGSTEAFF

d_call: TRBD1
clone_size: once
v_call: TRBV9
j_call: TRBJ2-2
cdr3_nt: TGTGCCAGCAGCGTCGAGGGGGCCCTGAACACCGGGGAGCTGTTTTTT
cdr3_aa: CASSVEGALNTGELFF

d_call: NA
clone_size: NA
v_call: TRBV27
j_call: TRBJ1-5
cdr3_nt: TGTGCCAGCAGTTTATCCTACGGTCAGCCCCAGCATTTT
cdr3_aa: CASSLSYGQPQHF

d_call: TRBD1
clone_size: once
v_call: TRBV19
j_call: TRBJ2-1
cdr3_nt: TGTGCCAGTACTTGGACAGGGCAAAATGAGCAGTTCTTC
cdr3_aa: CASTWTGQNEQFF

d_call: NA
clone_size: NA
v_call: TRBV5-1
j_call: TRBJ1-2
cdr3_nt: TGCGCCAGCAGCGCCACCCAGGGGGGCTACACCTTC
cdr3_aa: CASSATQGGYTF

d_call: TRBD1
clone_size: NA
v_call: TRBV27
j_call: TRBJ2-1
cdr3_nt: TGTGCCAGCAGGATACAGGGGGCCACCCTCAACAATGAGCAGTTCTTC
cdr3_aa: CASRIQGATLNNEQFF

d_call: NA
clone_size: NA
v_call: TRBV27
j_call: TRBJ1-2
cdr3_nt: TGTGCCAGCAGGACCGGGACACTTAACTATGGCTACACCTTC
cdr3_aa: CASRTGTLNYGYTF